This T cell receptor beta chain was obtained from a study of blood T cell repertoires in COVID-19. Germline V lookup: CDR1 MDHEN, CDR2 SYDVKM. This CDR3 is 13 amino acids long. Trimming cost V 5 bases and J 8 bases, with 13 bases left between them. In the original workflow: The assay estimated nucleated cells by amplifying reference gene primers. Using immunoSEQ multiplex PCR, the repertoire was profiled, and TCRdb retains in-frame clones only, with some absent. V, J and clone size reflect that table, while D and trimming were determined from the DNA. The sample yields more than 110,000 clones, roughly 86% seen once.

The chain recombines TRBV28 with TRBJ2-1; possibly TRBD1 for D (6 bases). The clonotype originates from a human donor in a cohort sampled during active COVID-19. The sequencing input was peripheral blood. DNA of the CDR3: TGTGCCAGCAGTGAACAGGGCCTGGATGAGCAGTTCTTC. Its translation is CASSEQGLDEQFF.